This T cell receptor (beta chain) was obtained from a study of shared clonotypes between healthy human individuals. The study's findings and limits: It was the non-shared clonotypes that had lower generation probabilities than clonotypes shared by all four donors.

Sequencing used immunoSEQ multiplex PCR; TCRdb keeps in-frame clones, though not all of them. In the table there are roughly 1.5 million clones, nearly 99% of which are singletons. The donors were adults (healthy and HIV-negative) with no recent acute infections or vaccinations. Of note for this clone: Its antigen is currently unknown.

The CDR3 extends over 11 amino acids. V lost 2 bases to trimming and J lost 5 bases, with 7 bases between them. Per the germline V gene, CDR1 is DFQATT and CDR2 is SNEGSKA (reference sequence). The TCR was taken from a man younger than 40 in good health. The chain couples TRBV20-1 to TRBJ2-7, with D hard to call. The sequencing sample was made of naive CD4+ T cells sorted from blood. Subset of the sample: CD45RA+ positively selected. The CDR3, as DNA: TGCAGTGCTAGATATAGCAACGAGCAGTACTTC. It codes for CSARYSNEQYF.